This TCR beta chain was retrieved from a study of blood T cell repertoires in COVID-19. Study-wide background: The samples span acute and convalescent COVID-19 from the United States, Italy and Spain.

Clones were sequenced by immunoSEQ multiplex PCR, and TCRdb holds only the in-frame ones, with some missing. The sample lists approximately 210,000 clones; about 83% were seen once. The CDR3 totals 12 residues. With 3 bases removed from V and 5 bases from J, the gap between germline ends came to 7 bases. The sequence came from a woman between 50 and 59 years old with active or convalescent COVID-19. The chain joins TRBV12-3 or TRBV12-4 to TRBJ2-5; D not resolved. The sample comprised peripheral blood. In nucleotides, the CDR3 is TGTGCCAGCAGTTTCCCCGGGGAGACCCAGTACTTC. Amino acid sequence: CASSFPGETQYF.